This TCR beta chain was recorded in a study of somatic mutations in cytotoxic T cells in rheumatoid arthritis. In the study overall: Several of the V beta antibody-stained T-cell populations were flow-sorted at nearly 100% purity; V beta1+ cells were among them and were sequenced for TCRB. General study results and limits: In the expanded CD8+ clones, the antigen targets remained unknown. Clonality of CD8+ T cells, which was compared between rheumatoid arthritis patients and age-matched healthy controls, did not differ significantly.

With respect to this clone: Its specificity is unknown.

TCRdb's table, derived via immunoSEQ multiplex PCR, lists solely in-frame clones and lacks some. The repertoire holds approximately 5,000 clones, with 65% to 85% as singletons. Trimming took 0 bases from V and 5 from J, leaving 16 bases between them. This CDR3 region has 16 residues. Germline V CDR1 and CDR2: MNHEY, SVGAGI. This receptor was identified in a man between 65 and 80 years old with rheumatoid arthritis. The sample taken for sequencing was CD8+ T cells sorted from blood. The V and J genes are TRBV6-5 and TRBJ1-2, with D possibly TRBD1 on 6 matching bases. CDR3 in amino acids: CASSYSEGGATYGYTF. In DNA form, the CDR3 reads TGTGCCAGCAGTTACTCGGAGGGGGGGGCCACGTATGGCTACACCTTC.